This T cell receptor beta chain stems from a study of control samples from healthy donors and cancer patients. Per the germline V gene, CDR1 is SGDLS and CDR2 is YYNGEE. The CDR3 has 16 amino acids. With 0 bases removed from V and 10 bases from J, the gap between germline ends came to 17 bases. The data were produced by immunoSEQ multiplex PCR, yet TCRdb's version contains in-frame clones alone and is incomplete. In the table there are 45,000 to 60,000 clones, around 94% of which are singletons. This receptor was taken from a man aged 25 to 40 in good health. Specimen: blood. V is TRBV9 and J is TRBJ1-6, with D possibly TRBD1 on 5 matching bases. As DNA, the CDR3 is TGTGCCAGCAGCGTAGCTGACGGGATGGGGGGGTCACCCCTCCACTTT. Its protein product is CASSVADGMGGSPLHF.